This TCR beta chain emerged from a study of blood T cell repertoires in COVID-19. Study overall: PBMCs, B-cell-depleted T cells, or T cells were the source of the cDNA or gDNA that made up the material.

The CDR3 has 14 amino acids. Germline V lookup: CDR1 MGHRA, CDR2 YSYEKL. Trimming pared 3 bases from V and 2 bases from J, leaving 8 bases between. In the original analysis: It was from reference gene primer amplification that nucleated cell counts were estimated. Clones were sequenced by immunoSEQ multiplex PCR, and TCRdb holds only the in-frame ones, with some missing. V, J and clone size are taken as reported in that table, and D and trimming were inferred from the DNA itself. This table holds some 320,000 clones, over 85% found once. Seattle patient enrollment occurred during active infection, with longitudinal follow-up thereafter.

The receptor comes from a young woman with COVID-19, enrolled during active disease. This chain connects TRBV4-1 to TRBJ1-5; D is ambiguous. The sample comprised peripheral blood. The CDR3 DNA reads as TGCGCCAGCAGCCACCGACAACGCAATCAGCCCCAGCATTTT. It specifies CASSHRQRNQPQHF.